This TCR beta chain was captured in a study of T cells in Graves' hyperthyroidism and ophthalmopathy. Germline assignment: CDR1 SGHRS and CDR2 YFSETQ. The V end was cut by 4 bases, the J end by 0 bases, with 17 bases between. CDR3 length equals 18 residues. Overall study results and limits: Blood samples included most of the expanded thyroid clonotypes exceeding 0.001. In simple terms, a model built on 13 V-J features told ophthalmopathy apart from stable hyperthyroidism.

Patients counted as stable if ophthalmopathy did not develop within 18 months. The authors obtained PBMCs from over 7.5 ml of fresh peripheral blood. RNA transcripts yielded amplified TCR beta CDR3 regions. The TCR CDR3 first-round RT-PCR relied on the HTBI primer set. MiXCR, applied by TCRdb to the multiplex PCR reads, yields one record per CDR3 protein. This table has around 420,000 distinct CDR3 sequences, roughly 14% appearing once. On this clonotype itself: Its target is not known.

This rearrangement joins TRBV5-1 to TRBJ1-6; tentative D call: TRBD1 (5 bases). Material: blood. The TCR sequence derives from a woman aged 18-35 years with Graves' hyperthyroidism. CDR3 loop: CASSMRQPGGSYNSPLHF. The CDR3 region has the DNA TGCGCCAGCAGCATGCGACAGCCCGGGGGCTCCTATAATTCACCCCTCCACTTT.